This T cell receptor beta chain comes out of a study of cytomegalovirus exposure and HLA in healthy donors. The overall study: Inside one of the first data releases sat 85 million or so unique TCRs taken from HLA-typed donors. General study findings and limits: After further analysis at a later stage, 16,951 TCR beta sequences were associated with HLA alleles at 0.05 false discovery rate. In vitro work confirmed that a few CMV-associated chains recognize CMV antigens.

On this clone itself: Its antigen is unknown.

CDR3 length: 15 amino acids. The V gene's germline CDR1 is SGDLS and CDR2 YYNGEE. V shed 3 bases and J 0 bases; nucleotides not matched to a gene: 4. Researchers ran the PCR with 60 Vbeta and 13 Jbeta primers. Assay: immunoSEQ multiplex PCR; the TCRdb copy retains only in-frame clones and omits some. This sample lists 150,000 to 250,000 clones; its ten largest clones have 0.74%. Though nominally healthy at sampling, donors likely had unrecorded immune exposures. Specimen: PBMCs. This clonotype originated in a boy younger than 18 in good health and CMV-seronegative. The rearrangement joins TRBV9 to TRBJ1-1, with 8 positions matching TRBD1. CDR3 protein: CASSGQTGVNTEAFF. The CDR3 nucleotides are TGTGCCAGCAGCGGCCAGACAGGGGTGAACACTGAAGCTTTCTTT.